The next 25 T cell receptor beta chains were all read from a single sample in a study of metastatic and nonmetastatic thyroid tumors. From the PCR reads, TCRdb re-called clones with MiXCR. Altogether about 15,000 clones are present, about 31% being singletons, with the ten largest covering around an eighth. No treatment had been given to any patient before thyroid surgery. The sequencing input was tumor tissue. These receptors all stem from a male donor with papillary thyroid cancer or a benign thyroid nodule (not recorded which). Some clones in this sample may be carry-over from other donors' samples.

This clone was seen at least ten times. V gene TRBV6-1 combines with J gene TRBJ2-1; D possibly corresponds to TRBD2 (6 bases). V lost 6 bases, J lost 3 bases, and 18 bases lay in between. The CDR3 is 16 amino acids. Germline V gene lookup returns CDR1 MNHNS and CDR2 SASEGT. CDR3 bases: TGTGCCAGCAGCAATACCGGGACTTCGATCTACAATGAGCAGTTCTTC. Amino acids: CASSNTGTSIYNEQFF.

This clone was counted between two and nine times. The CDR3 region is CSADLGDSLAYGYTF. CDR3 bases: TGCAGTGCCGACTTGGGGGACAGTCTAGCCTATGGCTACACCTTC. This rearrangement joins TRBV20-1 to TRBJ1-2; 7 nucleotides align to TRBD1. V was clipped by 6 bases and J by 4 bases; unmatched bases: 14. CDR3 length: 15 residues. Germline CDR1 is DFQATT and CDR2 is SNEGSKA (reference sequence).

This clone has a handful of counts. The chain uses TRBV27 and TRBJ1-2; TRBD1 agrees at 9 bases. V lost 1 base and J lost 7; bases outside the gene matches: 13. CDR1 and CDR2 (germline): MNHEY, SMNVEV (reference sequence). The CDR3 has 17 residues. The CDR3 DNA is TGTGCCAGCAGTTTATTCTCTCCCGGGACAGGGACTTTTGGCTACACCTTC. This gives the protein CASSLFSPGTGTFGYTF.

Here the CDR3 reads CASSFHWDSSYEQYF. The CDR3 DNA reads TGTGCCAGCAGCTTCCATTGGGACAGCTCCTACGAGCAGTACTTC. The V gene is TRBV7-6, the J gene TRBJ2-7; the match to TRBD1 covers 7 bases. The CDR3 runs 15 residues. Germline CDR1 is SGHVS and CDR2 is FNYEAQ. V trimming: 3 bases; J trimming: 0 bases; junction bases outside the gene matches: 5.

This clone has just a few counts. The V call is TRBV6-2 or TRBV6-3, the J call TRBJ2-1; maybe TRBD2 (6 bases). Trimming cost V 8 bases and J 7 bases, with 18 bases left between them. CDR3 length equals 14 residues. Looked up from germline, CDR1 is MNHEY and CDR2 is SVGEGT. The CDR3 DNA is TGTGCCAGCGGATGGTCGCACGGAGGGAATGAGCAGTTCTTC. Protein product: CASGWSHGGNEQFF.

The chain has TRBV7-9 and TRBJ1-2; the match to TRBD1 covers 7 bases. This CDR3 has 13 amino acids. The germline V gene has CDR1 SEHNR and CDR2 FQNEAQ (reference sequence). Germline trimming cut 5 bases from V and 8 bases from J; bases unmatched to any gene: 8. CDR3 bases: TGTGCCAGCAGCATGACAGGGCTAGAAGGCTACACCTTC. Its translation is CASSMTGLEGYTF.

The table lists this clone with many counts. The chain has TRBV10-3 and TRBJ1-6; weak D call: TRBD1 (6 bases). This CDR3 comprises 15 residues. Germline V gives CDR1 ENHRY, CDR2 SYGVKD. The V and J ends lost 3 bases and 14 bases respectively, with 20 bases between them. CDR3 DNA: TGTGCCATCAGTGACGGGGGACACAGCTTCCCCGCCCTCCACTTT. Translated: CAISDGGHSFPALHF.

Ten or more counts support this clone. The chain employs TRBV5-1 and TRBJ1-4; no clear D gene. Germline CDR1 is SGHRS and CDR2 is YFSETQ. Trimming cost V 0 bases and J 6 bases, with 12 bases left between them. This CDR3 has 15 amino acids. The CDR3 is CASSLEFRSYEKLFF. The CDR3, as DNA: TGCGCCAGCAGCTTGGAGTTTCGGTCGTATGAAAAACTGTTTTTT. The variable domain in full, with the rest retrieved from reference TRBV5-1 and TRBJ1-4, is KAGVTQTPRYLIKTRGQQVTLSCSPISGHRSVSWYQQTPGQGLQFLFEYFSETQRNKGNFPGRFSGRQFSNSRSEMNVSTLELGDSALYLCASSLEFRSYEKLFFGSGTQLSVL.

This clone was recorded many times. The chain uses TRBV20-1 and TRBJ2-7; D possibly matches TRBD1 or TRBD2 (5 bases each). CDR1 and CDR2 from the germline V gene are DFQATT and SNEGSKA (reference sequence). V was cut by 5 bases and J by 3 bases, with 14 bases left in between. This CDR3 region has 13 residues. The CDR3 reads CSASGTNNYEQYF. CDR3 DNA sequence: TGCAGTGCTTCCGGGACCAACAACTACGAGCAGTACTTC.

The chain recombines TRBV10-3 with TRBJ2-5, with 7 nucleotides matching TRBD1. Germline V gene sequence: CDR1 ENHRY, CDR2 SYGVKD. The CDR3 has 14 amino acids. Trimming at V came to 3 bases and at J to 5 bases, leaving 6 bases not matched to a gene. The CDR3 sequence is CAISDMGTAETQYF. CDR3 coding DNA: TGTGCCATCAGTGATATGGGGACAGCGGAGACCCAGTACTTC.

This chain's CDR3 is CSANLAGVSYEQYF. The CDR3 DNA reads TGCAGTGCTAATCTAGCGGGAGTTTCCTACGAGCAGTACTTC. The chain carries TRBV20-1 and TRBJ2-7; 10 positions match TRBD2. V was clipped by 4 bases and J by 1 base; unmatched bases: 4. Looked up from germline, CDR1 is DFQATT and CDR2 is SNEGSKA (reference sequence). CDR3 size: 14 residues.

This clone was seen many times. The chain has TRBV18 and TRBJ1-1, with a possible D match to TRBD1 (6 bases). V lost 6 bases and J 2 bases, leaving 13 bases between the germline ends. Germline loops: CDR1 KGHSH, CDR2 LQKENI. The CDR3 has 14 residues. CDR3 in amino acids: CASSRGGENTEAFF. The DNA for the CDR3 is TGTGCCAGCTCCCGAGGGGGGGAAAACACTGAAGCTTTCTTT.

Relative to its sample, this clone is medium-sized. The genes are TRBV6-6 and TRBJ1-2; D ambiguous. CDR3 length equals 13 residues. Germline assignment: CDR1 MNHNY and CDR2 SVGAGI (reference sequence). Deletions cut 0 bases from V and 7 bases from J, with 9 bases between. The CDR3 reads CASSYSRPGGYTF. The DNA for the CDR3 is TGTGCCAGCAGTTACTCCAGGCCGGGTGGCTACACCTTC.

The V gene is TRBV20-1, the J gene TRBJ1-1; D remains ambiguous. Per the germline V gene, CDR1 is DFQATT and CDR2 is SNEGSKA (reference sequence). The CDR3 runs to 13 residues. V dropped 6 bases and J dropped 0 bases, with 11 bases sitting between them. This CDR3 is CSAKLQVNTEAFF. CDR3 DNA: TGCAGTGCGAAACTTCAGGTGAACACTGAAGCTTTCTTT.

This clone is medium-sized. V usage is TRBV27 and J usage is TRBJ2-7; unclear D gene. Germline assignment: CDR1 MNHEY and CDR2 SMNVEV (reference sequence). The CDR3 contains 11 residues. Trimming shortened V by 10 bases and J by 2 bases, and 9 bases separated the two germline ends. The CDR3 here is CATHKPYEQYF. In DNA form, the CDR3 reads TGTGCCACCCACAAGCCCTACGAGCAGTACTTC.

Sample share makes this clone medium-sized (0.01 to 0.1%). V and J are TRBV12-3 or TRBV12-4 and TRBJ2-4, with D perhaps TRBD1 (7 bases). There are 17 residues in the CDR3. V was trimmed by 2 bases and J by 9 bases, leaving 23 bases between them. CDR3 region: CASSLSGLQTGSGIQYF. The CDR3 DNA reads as TGTGCCAGCAGTTTAAGCGGACTACAGACAGGGTCGGGCATTCAGTACTTC.

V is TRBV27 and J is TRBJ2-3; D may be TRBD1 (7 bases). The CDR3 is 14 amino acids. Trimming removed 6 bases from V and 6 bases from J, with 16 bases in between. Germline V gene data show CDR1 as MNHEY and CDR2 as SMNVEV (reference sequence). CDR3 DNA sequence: TGTGCCAGCAGACAGGGGCCCGGAGGGGATACGCAGTATTTT. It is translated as CASRQGPGGDTQYF.

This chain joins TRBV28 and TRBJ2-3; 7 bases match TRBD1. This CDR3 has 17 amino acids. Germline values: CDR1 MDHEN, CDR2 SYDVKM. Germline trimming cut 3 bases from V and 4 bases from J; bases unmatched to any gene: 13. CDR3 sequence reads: CASSFPLRQGLADTQYF. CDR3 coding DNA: TGTGCCAGCAGTTTTCCCCTTAGACAGGGTCTCGCAGATACGCAGTATTTT.

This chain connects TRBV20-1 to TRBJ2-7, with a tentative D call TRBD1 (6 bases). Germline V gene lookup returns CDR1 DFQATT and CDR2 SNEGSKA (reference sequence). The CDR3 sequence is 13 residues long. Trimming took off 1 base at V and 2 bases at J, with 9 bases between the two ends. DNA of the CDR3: TGCAGTGCTAGAGTTCGACAGGCCTACGAGCAGTACTTC. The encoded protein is CSARVRQAYEQYF.

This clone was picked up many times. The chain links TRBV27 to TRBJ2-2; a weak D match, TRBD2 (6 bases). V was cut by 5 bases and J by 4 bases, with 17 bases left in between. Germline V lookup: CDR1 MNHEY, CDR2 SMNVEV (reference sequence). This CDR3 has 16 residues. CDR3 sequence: CASSHWRGRGTGELFF. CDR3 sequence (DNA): TGTGCCAGCAGTCACTGGAGGGGTCGCGGCACCGGGGAGCTGTTTTTT.

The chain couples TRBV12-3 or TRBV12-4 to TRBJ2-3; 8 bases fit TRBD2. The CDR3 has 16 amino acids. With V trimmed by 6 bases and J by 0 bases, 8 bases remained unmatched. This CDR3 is CASSSGTRESTDTQYF. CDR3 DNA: TGTGCCAGCAGCTCGGGGACTAGAGAAAGCACAGATACGCAGTATTTT.

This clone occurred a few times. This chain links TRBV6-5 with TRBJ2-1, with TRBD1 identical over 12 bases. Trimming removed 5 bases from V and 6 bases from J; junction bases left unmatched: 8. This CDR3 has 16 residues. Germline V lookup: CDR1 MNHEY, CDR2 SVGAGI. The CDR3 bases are TGTGCCAGCAGTAACTTGGGACAGGGGGCGCTCAATGAGCAGTTCTTC. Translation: CASSNLGQGALNEQFF.

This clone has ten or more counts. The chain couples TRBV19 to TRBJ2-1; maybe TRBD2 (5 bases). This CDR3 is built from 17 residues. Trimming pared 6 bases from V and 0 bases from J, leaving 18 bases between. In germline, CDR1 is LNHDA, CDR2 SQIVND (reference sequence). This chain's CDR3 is CASSQSSGRHSYNEQFF. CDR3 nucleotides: TGTGCCAGTAGCCAATCCAGCGGAAGGCACTCCTACAATGAGCAGTTCTTC.

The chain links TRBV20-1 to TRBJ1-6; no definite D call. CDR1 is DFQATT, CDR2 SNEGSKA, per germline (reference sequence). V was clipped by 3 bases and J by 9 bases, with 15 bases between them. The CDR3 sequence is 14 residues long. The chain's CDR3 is CSARPPRESSPLHF. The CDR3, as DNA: TGCAGTGCTAGGCCGCCTCGGGAAAGTTCACCCCTCCACTTT.

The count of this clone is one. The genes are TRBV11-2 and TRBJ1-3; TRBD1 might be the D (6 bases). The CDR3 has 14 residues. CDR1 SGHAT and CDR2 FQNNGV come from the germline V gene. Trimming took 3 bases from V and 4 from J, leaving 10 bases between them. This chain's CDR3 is CASSFWGTGNTIYF. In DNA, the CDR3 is TGTGCCAGCAGCTTTTGGGGGACAGGAAACACCATATATTTT.